This T cell receptor (beta chain) was recorded in a study of blood T cell repertoires in COVID-19. About the research overall: Sources were T cells, B-cell-depleted T cells, or PBMCs; the material itself was cDNA or gDNA.

Generated by immunoSEQ multiplex PCR, the TCRdb table keeps only in-frame clones and is missing some. The table has approximately 220,000 clones, approximately 84% seen once; the top ten hold less than 2.5%. CDR3 length: 13 amino acids. Between the trimmed V and J ends, which lost 1 base and 7 bases, there was a span of 10 bases. Per germline, CDR1 SEHNR and CDR2 FQNEAQ (reference sequence). The receptor was derived from an older woman with acute or convalescent COVID-19. The sample consisted of peripheral blood. The V call is TRBV7-9, the J call TRBJ1-1, with D hard to call. This CDR3 reads CASSLVAVNEAFF. CDR3 coding DNA: TGTGCCAGCAGCTTAGTGGCGGTTAATGAAGCTTTCTTT.